This T cell receptor (beta chain) was recovered during a study of PD-1 blockade in classical Hodgkin lymphoma. The time point was: cycle 4 day 1 (C4D1), after more than five weeks of nivolumab. Each patient relapsed following autologous stem cell transplantation, and prior brentuximab vedotin exposure differed. Thawed PBMCs yielded CD4+ T cells through magnetic negative selection. V lost 0 bases to trimming and J lost 8 bases, with 14 bases between them. Germline values: CDR1 LGHNA, CDR2 YNFKEQ. The CDR3 totals 15 residues. Clones were sequenced by immunoSEQ multiplex PCR, and TCRdb holds only the in-frame ones, with some missing. The data contain 25,000 to 30,000 clones, roughly 80% of them singletons.

The rearrangement links TRBV4-2 to TRBJ2-4, with D possibly matching TRBD2 (7 bases). The source was CD4+ T cells from blood, collected before the fourth cycle of nivolumab. The source is a human donor with classical Hodgkin lymphoma. The CDR3 is CASSQEGGGWYIQYF. DNA of the CDR3: TGTGCCAGCAGCCAAGAAGGGGGAGGGTGGTACATTCAGTACTTC.